This TCR beta chain originates from a study of naive and memory T cell subsets. The beta constant-region primer was an equimolar mix of two oligonucleotides covering TRBC1 and TRBC2. Four rounds of PCR amplified the ligated cDNA using nested alpha and beta constant-region primers plus SP2. One entry per CDR3 protein, called by TCRdb with MiXCR from the UMI-ligation and nested PCR reads. The sample records 77,000 or so distinct CDR3 sequences, around 14% being singletons. Overnight CMV lysate stimulation of fresh PBMCs defined donor CMV status by CD4+ IFNgamma. Findings of the study overall: Over 90% of naive TCR sequences appeared only once, unlike memory subsets.

This clonotype was observed a few times. What it binds is unknown. The CDR3 contains 16 residues. Germline trimming cut 2 bases from V and 4 bases from J; bases unmatched to any gene: 7. CDR1 and CDR2 from the germline V gene are SGDLS and YYNGEE. The sequenced material came from central memory CD4+ T cells from blood. This clonotype was sampled from a human donor in good health. The rearrangement uses TRBV9 and TRBJ2-3; 10 bases match TRBD2. CDR3 sequence (DNA): TGTGCCAGCAGCGTCCAAGCGGGAGGGGGCTCAGATACGCAGTATTTT. Translating gives CASSVQAGGGSDTQYF.